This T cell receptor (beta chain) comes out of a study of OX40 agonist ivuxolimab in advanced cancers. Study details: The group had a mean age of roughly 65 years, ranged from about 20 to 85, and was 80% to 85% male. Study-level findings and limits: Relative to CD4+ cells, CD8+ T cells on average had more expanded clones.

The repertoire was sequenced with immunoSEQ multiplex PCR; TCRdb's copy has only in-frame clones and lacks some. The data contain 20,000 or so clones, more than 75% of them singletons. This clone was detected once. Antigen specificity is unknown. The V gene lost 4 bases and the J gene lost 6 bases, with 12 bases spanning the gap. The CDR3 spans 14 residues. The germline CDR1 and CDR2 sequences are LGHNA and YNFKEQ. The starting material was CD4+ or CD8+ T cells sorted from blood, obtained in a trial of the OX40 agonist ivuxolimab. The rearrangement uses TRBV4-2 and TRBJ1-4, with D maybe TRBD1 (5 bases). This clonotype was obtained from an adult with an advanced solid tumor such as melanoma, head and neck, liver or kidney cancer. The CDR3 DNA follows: TGTGCCAGCAGCCCCGGAGGGGAAGATGAAAAACTGTTTTTT. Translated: CASSPGGEDEKLFF.